These T cell receptor beta chains were read from a single sample in a study of blood T cell repertoires in COVID-19. Profiling relied on immunoSEQ multiplex PCR, and the TCRdb table lists in-frame clones only, not all of them. The sample has some 100,000 clones, around 87% seen once. Source material: peripheral blood. These receptors all come from a human donor in a cohort sampled during active COVID-19. CDR3s include the opening cysteine and the closing phenylalanine or tryptophan. Each record gives: V gene, J gene, clone size, CDR3 length, D gene, CDR3 DNA, CDR3 protein. A D gene is named only where the DNA matches it firmly. Some rows mark clone size as missing; the rest say once, few, many or name a class of expanded clone.

v_call: TRBV18; j_call: TRBJ1-6; clone_size: -; cdr3_length: 16; d_call: TRBD1; cdr3_nt: TGTGCCAGCTCACCCGGGACAGCGCGGGGTAATTCACCCCTCCACTTT; cdr3_aa: CASSPGTARGNSPLHF
v_call: TRBV4-3; j_call: TRBJ1-1; clone_size: -; cdr3_length: 17; d_call: TRBD1; cdr3_nt: TGCGCCAGCAGCCAAGATCCCGCCAGGGGGCAGAACACTGAAGCTTTCTTT; cdr3_aa: CASSQDPARGQNTEAFF
v_call: TRBV28; j_call: TRBJ1-2; clone_size: -; cdr3_length: 15; d_call: -; cdr3_nt: TGTGCCAGCAGTAGCGCAGGGGTATCTAACTATGGCTACACCTTC; cdr3_aa: CASSSAGVSNYGYTF
v_call: TRBV3-1/TRBV3-2; j_call: TRBJ2-7; clone_size: -; cdr3_length: 16; d_call: TRBD2; cdr3_nt: TGTGCCAGCAGCCAATTTATTACGACACGGGGGGGCGAGCAGTACTTC; cdr3_aa: CASSQFITTRGGEQYF
v_call: TRBV4-2; j_call: TRBJ1-5; clone_size: -; cdr3_length: 16; d_call: TRBD1; cdr3_nt: TGTGCCAGCAGCCAAGAAGGGACAGATAGCAATCAGCCCCAGCATTTT; cdr3_aa: CASSQEGTDSNQPQHF
v_call: TRBV13; j_call: TRBJ2-6; clone_size: -; cdr3_length: 15; d_call: -; cdr3_nt: TGTGCCAGCAGCACGACAGTTTCTGGGGCCAACGTCCTGACTTTC; cdr3_aa: CASSTTVSGANVLTF
v_call: TRBV11-2; j_call: TRBJ2-1; clone_size: -; cdr3_length: 13; d_call: -; cdr3_nt: TGTGCCAGCAGTATCGGGACCTACAATGAGCAGTTCTTC; cdr3_aa: CASSIGTYNEQFF
v_call: TRBV7-3; j_call: TRBJ2-6; clone_size: once; cdr3_length: 16; d_call: -; cdr3_nt: TGTGCCAGCAGCGTGACAGGAGACTCTGGGGCCAACGTCCTGACTTTC; cdr3_aa: CASSVTGDSGANVLTF
v_call: TRBV5-4; j_call: TRBJ1-5; clone_size: few; cdr3_length: 14; d_call: -; cdr3_nt: TGTGCCAGCAGCCTGGGGGGGCCCAATCAGCCCCAGCATTTT; cdr3_aa: CASSLGGPNQPQHF
v_call: TRBV10-3; j_call: TRBJ2-5; clone_size: -; cdr3_length: 15; d_call: TRBD2; cdr3_nt: TGTGCCATCAGTGACAGCGGGGCCGCACAAGAGACCCAGTACTTC; cdr3_aa: CAISDSGAAQETQYF
v_call: TRBV9; j_call: TRBJ2-7; clone_size: once; cdr3_length: 13; d_call: -; cdr3_nt: TGTGCCAGCAGCGTCCAGGGGTTCGACGAGCAGTACTTC; cdr3_aa: CASSVQGFDEQYF
v_call: TRBV19; j_call: TRBJ2-2; clone_size: -; cdr3_length: 14; d_call: -; cdr3_nt: TGTGCCAGTAGCAGACAAAGCAACACCGGGGAGCTGTTTTTT; cdr3_aa: CASSRQSNTGELFF
v_call: TRBV5-4; j_call: TRBJ1-1; clone_size: -; cdr3_length: 14; d_call: TRBD1; cdr3_nt: TGTGCCAGCAGGGGACGACAGGGGGGGACTGAAGCTTTCTTT; cdr3_aa: CASRGRQGGTEAFF
v_call: TRBV7-7; j_call: TRBJ1-1; clone_size: -; cdr3_length: 15; d_call: TRBD1; cdr3_nt: TGTGCCAGCAGCCGCAACGGACAGGCGAACACTGAAGCTTTCTTT; cdr3_aa: CASSRNGQANTEAFF
v_call: TRBV4-1; j_call: TRBJ1-1; clone_size: -; cdr3_length: 13; d_call: -; cdr3_nt: TGCGCCAGCAGGATGACAGGCTCCCCTGAAGCTTTCTTT; cdr3_aa: CASRMTGSPEAFF
v_call: TRBV6-2/TRBV6-3; j_call: TRBJ2-1; clone_size: -; cdr3_length: 15; d_call: -; cdr3_nt: TGTGCCAGCAGTTTCACAGGGATCCCCTACAATGAGCAGTTCTTC; cdr3_aa: CASSFTGIPYNEQFF
v_call: TRBV5-4; j_call: TRBJ1-1; clone_size: -; cdr3_length: 13; d_call: -; cdr3_nt: TGTGCCAGCAGCGTGACGGGAATCACTGAAGCTTTCTTT; cdr3_aa: CASSVTGITEAFF
v_call: TRBV4-2; j_call: TRBJ1-6; clone_size: few; cdr3_length: 15; d_call: -; cdr3_nt: TGTGCCAGCAGCCAATACGGGACGGGGGGATCACCCCTCCACTTT; cdr3_aa: CASSQYGTGGSPLHF
v_call: TRBV7-8; j_call: TRBJ2-5; clone_size: once; cdr3_length: 15; d_call: -; cdr3_nt: TGTGCCAGCAGCCCGGCGGTCCGGACACAAGAGACCCAGTACTTC; cdr3_aa: CASSPAVRTQETQYF
v_call: TRBV5-4; j_call: TRBJ2-3; clone_size: -; cdr3_length: 15; d_call: TRBD2; cdr3_nt: TGTGCCAGCAGCTTGCTCGCGGGGGACACAGATACGCAGTATTTT; cdr3_aa: CASSLLAGDTDTQYF
v_call: TRBV28; j_call: TRBJ2-1; clone_size: -; cdr3_length: 16; d_call: -; cdr3_nt: TGTGCCAGCAGCCCTACCCCAGGGGCCTCCTACAATGAGCAGTTCTTC; cdr3_aa: CASSPTPGASYNEQFF
v_call: TRBV5-4; j_call: TRBJ1-1; clone_size: -; cdr3_length: 14; d_call: -; cdr3_nt: TGTGCCAGCAGCCCACAGGGTCTCAAGGCTGAAGCTTTCTTT; cdr3_aa: CASSPQGLKAEAFF
v_call: TRBV7-6; j_call: TRBJ2-7; clone_size: -; cdr3_length: 16; d_call: TRBD2; cdr3_nt: TGTGCCAGCAGCCCCGAGGGCGGGGGGGTAACCTACGAGCAGTACTTC; cdr3_aa: CASSPEGGGVTYEQYF
v_call: TRBV29-1; j_call: TRBJ1-1; clone_size: -; cdr3_length: 11; d_call: -; cdr3_nt: TGCAGCGTTGAACCCCGGGTAGAAGCTTTCTTT; cdr3_aa: CSVEPRVEAFF
v_call: TRBV11-2; j_call: TRBJ1-6; clone_size: -; cdr3_length: 14; d_call: -; cdr3_nt: TGTGCCAGCAGCCCTAGGTTGAATAATTCACCCCTCCACTTT; cdr3_aa: CASSPRLNNSPLHF
v_call: TRBV5-1; j_call: TRBJ2-1; clone_size: -; cdr3_length: 19; d_call: TRBD1; cdr3_nt: TGCGCCAGCAGCTTGGAGGGACAGAGAGCTTTATCCCTATACAATGAGCAGTTCTTC; cdr3_aa: CASSLEGQRALSLYNEQFF
v_call: TRBV5-6; j_call: TRBJ1-1; clone_size: -; cdr3_length: 15; d_call: -; cdr3_nt: TGTGCCAGCAGCTTGGGAGGGTCCGGGGACACTGAAGCTTTCTTT; cdr3_aa: CASSLGGSGDTEAFF
v_call: TRBV2; j_call: TRBJ1-2; clone_size: once; cdr3_length: 14; d_call: TRBD1; cdr3_nt: TGTGCCAGCAGGTCCGGGACAGGGCACGATGGCTACACCTTC; cdr3_aa: CASRSGTGHDGYTF
v_call: TRBV4-1; j_call: TRBJ1-5; clone_size: -; cdr3_length: 16; d_call: TRBD1; cdr3_nt: TGCGCCAGCAGCCCTCTGGGACAGGGGCACAATCAGCCCCAGCATTTT; cdr3_aa: CASSPLGQGHNQPQHF
v_call: TRBV5-1; j_call: TRBJ2-3; clone_size: -; cdr3_length: 15; d_call: TRBD2; cdr3_nt: TGCGCCAGCACCAGTAGCGGGGATTTCACAGATACGCAGTATTTT; cdr3_aa: CASTSSGDFTDTQYF
v_call: TRBV28; j_call: TRBJ2-2; clone_size: -; cdr3_length: 17; d_call: TRBD2; cdr3_nt: TGTGCCAGCAGTTTGGAGACTAGCGGGCGGGACACCGGGGAGCTGTTTTTT; cdr3_aa: CASSLETSGRDTGELFF
v_call: TRBV5-4; j_call: TRBJ2-1; clone_size: once; cdr3_length: 17; d_call: TRBD2; cdr3_nt: TGTGCCAGCAGCTTGGCCAGCGGCGGGGGATTCTACAATGAGCAGTTCTTC; cdr3_aa: CASSLASGGGFYNEQFF
v_call: TRBV12-3/TRBV12-4; j_call: TRBJ1-2; clone_size: -; cdr3_length: 13; d_call: -; cdr3_nt: TGTGCCAGCACCGGGACTGACACCTATGGCTACACCTTC; cdr3_aa: CASTGTDTYGYTF
v_call: TRBV6-5; j_call: TRBJ2-7; clone_size: -; cdr3_length: 14; d_call: -; cdr3_nt: TGTGCCAGCAAATTTTCGTCCCCGGAGAACGAGCAGTACTTC; cdr3_aa: CASKFSSPENEQYF
v_call: TRBV5-1; j_call: TRBJ2-7; clone_size: -; cdr3_length: 15; d_call: -; cdr3_nt: TGCGCCAGCAGCCCCCTAGAGGGGGGACTATACGAGCAGTACTTC; cdr3_aa: CASSPLEGGLYEQYF
v_call: TRBV5-5; j_call: TRBJ2-7; clone_size: -; cdr3_length: 15; d_call: TRBD2; cdr3_nt: TGTGCCAGCAGCTTAAGCGGGAGCCCCTACTACGAGCAGTACTTC; cdr3_aa: CASSLSGSPYYEQYF
v_call: TRBV21-1; j_call: TRBJ2-1; clone_size: -; cdr3_length: 20; d_call: -; cdr3_nt: TGTGCCAGCAGCAAAATCCTGGGACAGGGATCACTGTCTTCCTACAATGAGCAGTTCTTC; cdr3_aa: CASSKILGQGSLSSYNEQFF
v_call: TRBV18; j_call: TRBJ1-4; clone_size: -; cdr3_length: 16; d_call: -; cdr3_nt: TGTGCCAGCTCACTTCCCGGCGGGCCAACTAATGAAAAACTGTTTTTT; cdr3_aa: CASSLPGGPTNEKLFF
v_call: TRBV11-2; j_call: TRBJ2-1; clone_size: -; cdr3_length: 16; d_call: TRBD1; cdr3_nt: TGTGCCAGCAGCTCTAGGCCTACCGGGACAGGGAATGAGCAGTTCTTC; cdr3_aa: CASSSRPTGTGNEQFF
v_call: TRBV2; j_call: TRBJ2-1; clone_size: -; cdr3_length: 16; d_call: TRBD2; cdr3_nt: TGTGCCAGCAGTGGACTAGCGGGGGGCTCCTACAATGAGCAGTTCTTC; cdr3_aa: CASSGLAGGSYNEQFF
v_call: TRBV27; j_call: TRBJ2-7; clone_size: few; cdr3_length: 14; d_call: -; cdr3_nt: TGTGCCAGCAGTCTTTCAGGTCGAGCCTACGAGCAGTACTTC; cdr3_aa: CASSLSGRAYEQYF
v_call: TRBV18; j_call: TRBJ1-1; clone_size: -; cdr3_length: 14; d_call: -; cdr3_nt: TGTGCCAGCTCACCACTCAGGGAGAACACTGAAGCTTTCTTT; cdr3_aa: CASSPLRENTEAFF
v_call: TRBV15; j_call: TRBJ2-7; clone_size: -; cdr3_length: 16; d_call: -; cdr3_nt: TGTGCCACCAGCGGAGCGGGACAGGTCGACTCCTACGAGCAGTACTTC; cdr3_aa: CATSGAGQVDSYEQYF
v_call: TRBV12-3/TRBV12-4; j_call: TRBJ1-2; clone_size: -; cdr3_length: 12; d_call: TRBD1; cdr3_nt: TGTGCCAGCACGTTCTCGGGACAGGGCGTTCTCTTC; cdr3_aa: CASTFSGQGVLF
v_call: TRBV4-3; j_call: TRBJ1-5; clone_size: -; cdr3_length: 14; d_call: TRBD1; cdr3_nt: TGCGCCAGCAGCCTGGACAGGGGAAATCAGCCCCAGCATTTT; cdr3_aa: CASSLDRGNQPQHF
v_call: TRBV5-1; j_call: TRBJ1-2; clone_size: few; cdr3_length: 12; d_call: -; cdr3_nt: TGCGCCAGCAGCAAGGACAGCTATGGCTACACCTTC; cdr3_aa: CASSKDSYGYTF
v_call: TRBV3-1/TRBV3-2; j_call: TRBJ2-3; clone_size: -; cdr3_length: 15; d_call: TRBD1; cdr3_nt: TGTGCCAGCAGCCCACGGGACAGAAACACAGATACGCAGTATTTT; cdr3_aa: CASSPRDRNTDTQYF
v_call: TRBV27; j_call: TRBJ1-5; clone_size: -; cdr3_length: 17; d_call: -; cdr3_nt: TGTGCCAGCAGTTTATTGGGCGTCCAGGGTTTTACGCAGCCCCAGCATTTT; cdr3_aa: CASSLLGVQGFTQPQHF
v_call: TRBV4-1; j_call: TRBJ1-5; clone_size: few; cdr3_length: 15; d_call: TRBD1; cdr3_nt: TGCGCCAGCAGCCCCACGGACAGGGCCGATCAGCCCCAGCATTTT; cdr3_aa: CASSPTDRADQPQHF
v_call: TRBV3-1/TRBV3-2; j_call: TRBJ2-5; clone_size: once; cdr3_length: 14; d_call: -; cdr3_nt: TGTGCCAGCAGTAGTGGGCTGATCCAAGAGACCCAGTACTTC; cdr3_aa: CASSSGLIQETQYF
v_call: TRBV27; j_call: TRBJ1-1; clone_size: -; cdr3_length: 13; d_call: -; cdr3_nt: TGTGCCAGCAGATCCGGGGGTATCACTGAAGCTTTCTTT; cdr3_aa: CASRSGGITEAFF
v_call: TRBV4-3; j_call: TRBJ1-5; clone_size: -; cdr3_length: 13; d_call: -; cdr3_nt: TGCGCCAGCAGCCAAGGTCCCCTAGGCGCCCAGCATTTT; cdr3_aa: CASSQGPLGAQHF
v_call: TRBV19; j_call: TRBJ1-1; clone_size: -; cdr3_length: 18; d_call: -; cdr3_nt: TGTGCCAGTAGTATCCTAACAGACCCGCCGTTAGGTAACACTGAAGCTTTCTTT; cdr3_aa: CASSILTDPPLGNTEAFF
v_call: TRBV6-6; j_call: TRBJ1-2; clone_size: -; cdr3_length: 11; d_call: -; cdr3_nt: TGTGCCAGCACCCCCAGTATAGGCTACACCTTC; cdr3_aa: CASTPSIGYTF
v_call: TRBV4-1; j_call: TRBJ1-2; clone_size: -; cdr3_length: 13; d_call: -; cdr3_nt: TGCGCCAGCAGCGAGCTTGAGGGCTATGGCTACACCTTC; cdr3_aa: CASSELEGYGYTF
v_call: TRBV6-5; j_call: TRBJ1-4; clone_size: -; cdr3_length: 14; d_call: TRBD1; cdr3_nt: TGTGCCAGCAGTTACGACAGGGTTAATGAAAAACTGTTTTTT; cdr3_aa: CASSYDRVNEKLFF